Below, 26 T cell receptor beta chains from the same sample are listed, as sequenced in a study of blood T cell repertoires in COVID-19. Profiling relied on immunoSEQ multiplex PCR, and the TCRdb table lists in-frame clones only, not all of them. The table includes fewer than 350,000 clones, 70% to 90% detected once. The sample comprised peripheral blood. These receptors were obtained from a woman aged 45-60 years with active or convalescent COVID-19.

The DNA of the CDR3 is TGTGCCACCAGCCTATTAGGGGTTGGAGAAAAACTGTTTTTT. This codes for CATSLLGVGEKLFF. The chain employs TRBV15 and TRBJ1-4, with D tentatively TRBD1 (5 bases). The CDR3 has 14 residues. The germline V gene encodes CDR1 LNHNV and CDR2 YYDKDF (reference sequence). Deletions cut 5 bases from V and 8 bases from J, with 15 bases between.

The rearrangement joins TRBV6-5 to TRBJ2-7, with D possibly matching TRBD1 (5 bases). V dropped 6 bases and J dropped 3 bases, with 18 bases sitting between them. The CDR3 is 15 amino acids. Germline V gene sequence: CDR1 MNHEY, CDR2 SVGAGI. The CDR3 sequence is CASSPLTGGVYEQYF. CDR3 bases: TGTGCCAGCAGCCCCCTTACAGGTGGGGTCTACGAGCAGTACTTC.

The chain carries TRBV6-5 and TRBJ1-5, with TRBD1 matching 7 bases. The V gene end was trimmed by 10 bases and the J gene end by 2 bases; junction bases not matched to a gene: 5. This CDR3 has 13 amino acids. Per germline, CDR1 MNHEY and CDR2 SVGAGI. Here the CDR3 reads CANGQARNQPQHF. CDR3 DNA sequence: TGTGCCAATGGACAGGCCCGCAATCAGCCCCAGCATTTT.

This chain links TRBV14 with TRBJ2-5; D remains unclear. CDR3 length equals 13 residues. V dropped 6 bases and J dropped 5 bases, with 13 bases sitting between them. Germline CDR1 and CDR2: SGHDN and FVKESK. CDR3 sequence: CASSRWQVETQYF. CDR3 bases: TGTGCCAGCAGTAGGTGGCAGGTGGAGACCCAGTACTTC.

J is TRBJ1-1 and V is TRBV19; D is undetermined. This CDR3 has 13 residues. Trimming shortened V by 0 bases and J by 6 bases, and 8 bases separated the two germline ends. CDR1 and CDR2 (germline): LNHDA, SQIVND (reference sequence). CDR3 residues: CASSIDEAAEAFF. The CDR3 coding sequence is TGTGCCAGTAGTATAGACGAGGCGGCTGAAGCTTTCTTT. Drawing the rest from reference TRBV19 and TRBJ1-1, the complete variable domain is DGGITQSPKYLFRKEGQNVTLSCEQNLNHDAMYWYRQDPGQGLRLIYYSQIVNDFQKGDIAEGYSVSREKKESFPLTVTSAQKNPTAFYLCASSIDEAAEAFFGQGTRLTVV.

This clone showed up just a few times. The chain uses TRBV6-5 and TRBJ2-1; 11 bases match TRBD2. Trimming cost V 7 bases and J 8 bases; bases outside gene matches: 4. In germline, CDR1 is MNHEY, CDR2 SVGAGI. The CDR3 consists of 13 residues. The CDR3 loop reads CASKPSGRYEQFF. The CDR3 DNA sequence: TGTGCCAGCAAGCCTAGCGGGAGGTATGAGCAGTTCTTC.

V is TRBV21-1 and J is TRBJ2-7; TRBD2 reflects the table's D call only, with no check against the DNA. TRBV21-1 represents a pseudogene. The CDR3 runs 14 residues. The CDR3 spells CASSRGGSPREQYF. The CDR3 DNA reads TGTGCCAGCAGCAGGGGGGGAAGTCCTCGCGAGCAGTACTTC.

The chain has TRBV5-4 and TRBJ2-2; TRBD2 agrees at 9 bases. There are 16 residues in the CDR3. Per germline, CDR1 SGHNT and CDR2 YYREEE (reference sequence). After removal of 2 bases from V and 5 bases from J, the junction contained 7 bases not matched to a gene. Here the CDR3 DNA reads TGTGCCAGCAGCTTCAAGGCGGGAGGGAGGACCGGGGAGCTGTTTTTT. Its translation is CASSFKAGGRTGELFF.

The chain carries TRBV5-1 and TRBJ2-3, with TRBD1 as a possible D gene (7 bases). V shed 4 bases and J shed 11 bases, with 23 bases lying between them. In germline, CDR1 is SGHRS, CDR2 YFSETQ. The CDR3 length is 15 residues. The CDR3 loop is CASSRRQGLPGGQYF. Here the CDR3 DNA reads TGCGCCAGCAGCCGCCGACAGGGACTCCCAGGGGGGCAGTATTTT.

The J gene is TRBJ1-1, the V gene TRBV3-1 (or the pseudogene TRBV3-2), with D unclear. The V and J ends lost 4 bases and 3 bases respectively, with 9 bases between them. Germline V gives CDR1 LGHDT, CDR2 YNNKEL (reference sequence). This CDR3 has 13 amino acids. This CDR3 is CASSRSGDTEAFF. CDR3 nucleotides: TGTGCCAGCAGCCGCAGCGGGGACACTGAAGCTTTCTTT.

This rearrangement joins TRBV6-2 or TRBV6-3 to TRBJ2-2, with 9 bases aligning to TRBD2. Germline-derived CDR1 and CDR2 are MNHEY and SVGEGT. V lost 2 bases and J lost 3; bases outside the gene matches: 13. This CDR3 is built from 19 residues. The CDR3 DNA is TGTGCCAGCAGTTACACCCGGTTAGAAAGCGGGGGGTACACCGGGGAGCTGTTTTTT. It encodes CASSYTRLESGGYTGELFF.

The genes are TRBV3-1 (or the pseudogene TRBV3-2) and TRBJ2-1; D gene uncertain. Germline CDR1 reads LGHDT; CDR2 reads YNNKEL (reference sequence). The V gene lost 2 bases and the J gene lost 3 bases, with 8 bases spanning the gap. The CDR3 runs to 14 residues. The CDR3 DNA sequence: TGTGCCAGCAGCCAATCGCGGCTCTACAATGAGCAGTTCTTC. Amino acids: CASSQSRLYNEQFF.

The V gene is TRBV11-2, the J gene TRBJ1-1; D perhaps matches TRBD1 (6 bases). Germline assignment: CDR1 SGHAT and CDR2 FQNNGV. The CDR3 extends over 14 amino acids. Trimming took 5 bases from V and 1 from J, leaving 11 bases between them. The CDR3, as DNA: TGTGCCAGCAGCGTGACAGGCCAGAACACTGAAGCTTTCTTT. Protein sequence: CASSVTGQNTEAFF.

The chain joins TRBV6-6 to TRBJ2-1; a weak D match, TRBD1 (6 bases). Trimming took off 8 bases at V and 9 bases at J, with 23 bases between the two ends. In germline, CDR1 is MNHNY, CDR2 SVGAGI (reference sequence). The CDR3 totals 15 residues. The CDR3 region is CASSHRAVNGGEQFF. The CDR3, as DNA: TGTGCCAGCTCACACAGGGCAGTCAATGGTGGTGAGCAGTTCTTC.

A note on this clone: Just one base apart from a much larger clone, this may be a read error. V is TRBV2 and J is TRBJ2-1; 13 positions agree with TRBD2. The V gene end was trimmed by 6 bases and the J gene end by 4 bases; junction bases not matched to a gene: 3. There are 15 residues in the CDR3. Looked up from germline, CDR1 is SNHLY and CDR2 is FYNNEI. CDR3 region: CASSQGLAGYNEQFF. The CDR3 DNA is TGTGCCAGCAGCCAGGGACTAGCGGGATACAATGAGCAGTTCTTC.

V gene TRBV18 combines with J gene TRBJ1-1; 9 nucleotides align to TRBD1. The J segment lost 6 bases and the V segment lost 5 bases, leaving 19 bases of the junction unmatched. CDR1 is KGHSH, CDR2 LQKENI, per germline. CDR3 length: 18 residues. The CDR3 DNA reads TGTGCCAGCTCAACCACACTAGGACAGGGGACCTTCGGGGCTGAAGCTTTCTTT. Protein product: CASSTTLGQGTFGAEAFF.

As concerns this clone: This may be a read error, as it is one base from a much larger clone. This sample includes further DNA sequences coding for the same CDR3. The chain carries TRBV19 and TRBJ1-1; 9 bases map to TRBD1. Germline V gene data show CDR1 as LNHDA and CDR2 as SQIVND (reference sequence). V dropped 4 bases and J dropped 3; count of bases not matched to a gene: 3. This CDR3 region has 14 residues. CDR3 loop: CASSNRQGDTEAFF. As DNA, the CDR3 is TGTGCCAGTAGTAACCGACAGGGGGACACTGAAGCTTTCTTT.

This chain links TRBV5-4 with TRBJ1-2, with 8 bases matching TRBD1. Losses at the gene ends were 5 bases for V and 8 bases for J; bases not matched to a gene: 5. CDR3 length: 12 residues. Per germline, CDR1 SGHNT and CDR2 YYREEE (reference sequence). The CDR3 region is CASRGQGYGYTF. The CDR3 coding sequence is TGTGCCAGCAGAGGACAGGGATACGGCTACACCTTC.

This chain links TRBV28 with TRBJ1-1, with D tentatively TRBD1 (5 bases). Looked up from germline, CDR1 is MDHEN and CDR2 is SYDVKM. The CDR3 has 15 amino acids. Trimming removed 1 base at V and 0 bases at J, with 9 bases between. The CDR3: CASSLSGRVNTEAFF. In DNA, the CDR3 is TGTGCCAGCAGTTTATCAGGCAGGGTGAACACTGAAGCTTTCTTT.

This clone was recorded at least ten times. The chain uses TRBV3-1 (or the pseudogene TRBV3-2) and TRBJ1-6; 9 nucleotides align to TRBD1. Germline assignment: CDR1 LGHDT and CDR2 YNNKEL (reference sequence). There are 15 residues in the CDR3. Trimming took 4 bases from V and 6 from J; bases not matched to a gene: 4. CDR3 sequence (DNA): TGTGCCAGCAGCCTAACGACAGGGGGTAATTCACCCCTCCACTTT. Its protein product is CASSLTTGGNSPLHF.

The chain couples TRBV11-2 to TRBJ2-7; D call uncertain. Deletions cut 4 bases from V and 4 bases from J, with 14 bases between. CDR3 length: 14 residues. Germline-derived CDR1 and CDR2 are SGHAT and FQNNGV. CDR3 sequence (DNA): TGTGCCAGCAGCTCACTCCAAATTCTTTACGAGCAGTACTTC. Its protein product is CASSSLQILYEQYF.

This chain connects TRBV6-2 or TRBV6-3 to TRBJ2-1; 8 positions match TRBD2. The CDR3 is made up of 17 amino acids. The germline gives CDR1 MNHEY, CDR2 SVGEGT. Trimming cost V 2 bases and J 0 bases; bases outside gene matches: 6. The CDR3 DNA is TGTGCCAGCAGTTACCGGCCCGGGGGGGCCTCCTACAATGAGCAGTTCTTC. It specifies CASSYRPGGASYNEQFF.

The CDR3 nucleotides read TGTGCCAGCAGTGACGGTCCAGGCGGGGGAGACTATGGCTACACCTTC. It translates to CASSDGPGGGDYGYTF. This chain uses TRBV6-1 with TRBJ1-2, with D tentatively TRBD1 (5 bases). The CDR3 covers 16 residues. The V end was cut by 3 bases, the J end by 3 bases, with 17 bases between. CDR1 MNHNS and CDR2 SASEGT come from the germline V gene.

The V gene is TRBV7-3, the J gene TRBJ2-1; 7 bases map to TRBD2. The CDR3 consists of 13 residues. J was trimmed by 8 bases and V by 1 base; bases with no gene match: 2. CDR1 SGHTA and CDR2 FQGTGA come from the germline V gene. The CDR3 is CASSLSRGDEQFF. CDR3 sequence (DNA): TGTGCCAGCAGCTTAAGTCGGGGGGATGAGCAGTTCTTC.

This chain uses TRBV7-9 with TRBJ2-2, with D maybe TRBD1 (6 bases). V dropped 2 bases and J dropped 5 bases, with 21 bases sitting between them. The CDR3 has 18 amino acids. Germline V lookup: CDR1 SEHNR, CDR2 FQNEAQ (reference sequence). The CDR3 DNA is TGTGCCAGCAGCTTAACTGCTGGGGGACGAGGGGGAACCGGGGAGCTGTTTTTT. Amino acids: CASSLTAGGRGGTGELFF.

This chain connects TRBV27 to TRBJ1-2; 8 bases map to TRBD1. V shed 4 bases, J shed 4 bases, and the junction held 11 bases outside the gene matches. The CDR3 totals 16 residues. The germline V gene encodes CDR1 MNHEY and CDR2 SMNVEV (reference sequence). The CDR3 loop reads CASSYIFGTGPYGYTF. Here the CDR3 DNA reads TGTGCCAGCAGTTATATTTTCGGGACAGGACCCTATGGCTACACCTTC.